This passage covers 24 T cell receptor beta chains from one sample sequenced in a study of blood T cell repertoires in COVID-19. Using immunoSEQ multiplex PCR, the repertoire was profiled, and TCRdb retains in-frame clones only, with some absent. The sample has 50,000 to 65,000 clones; roughly 92% are singletons. Sample: peripheral blood. These receptors were obtained from a human donor in a cohort sampled during active COVID-19.

The chain combines TRBV7-2 with TRBJ2-5; D is possibly TRBD1 (7 bases). With 7 bases removed from V and 3 bases from J, the gap between germline ends came to 18 bases. The length of the CDR3 is 15 residues. Germline V lookup: CDR1 SGHTA, CDR2 FQGNSA. This CDR3 reads CASTPAEGAKETQYF. Written as DNA, the CDR3 is TGTGCCAGCACTCCCGCGGAGGGGGCGAAAGAGACCCAGTACTTC.

The chain is built from TRBV7-6 and TRBJ1-2; 10 nucleotides match TRBD1. J lost 5 bases, V lost 5 bases, and 8 bases had no gene match. CDR1 and CDR2 (germline): SGHVS, FNYEAQ. The CDR3 covers 15 residues. CDR3 in amino acids: CASSPPRGQGYGYTF. As DNA, the CDR3 is TGTGCCAGCAGCCCACCCCGGGGACAGGGGTATGGCTACACCTTC.

The chain has TRBV19 and TRBJ2-1, with 11 bases that match TRBD2. This CDR3 region has 16 residues. The germline gives CDR1 LNHDA, CDR2 SQIVND (reference sequence). The V and J ends lost 5 bases and 4 bases, in that order; junction bases with no gene match: 7. CDR3 residues: CASSGPTSGTYNEQFF. CDR3 in DNA: TGTGCCAGTAGTGGGCCGACTAGCGGGACATACAATGAGCAGTTCTTC.

The chain employs TRBV9 and TRBJ2-1; maybe TRBD2 (6 bases). CDR1 and CDR2 (germline): SGDLS, YYNGEE. CDR3 length: 15 amino acids. V was clipped by 4 bases and J by 8 bases, with 19 bases between them. The CDR3 DNA sequence: TGTGCCAGCAGCCTGACTCCCCTGGAGGGCGATGAGCAGTTCTTC. Encoded protein: CASSLTPLEGDEQFF.

CDR3 DNA sequence: TGTGCCAGCAGCTTGCTGGACAGGGTTCCCAACTATGGCTACACCTTC. It encodes CASSLLDRVPNYGYTF. The V gene is TRBV5-6, the J gene TRBJ1-2, with 8 bases fitting TRBD1. Germline V gene data show CDR1 as SGHDT and CDR2 as YYEEEE. This CDR3 is built from 16 residues. J gave up 2 bases and V 1 base, and 7 bases lay outside the gene matches. Variable domain in full (rest from reference TRBV5-6 and TRBJ1-2): DAGVTQSPTHLIKTRGQQVTLRCSPKSGHDTVSWYQQALGQGPQFIFQYYEEEERQRGNFPDRFSGHQFPNYSSELNVNALLLGDSALYLCASSLLDRVPNYGYTFGSGTRLTVV.

The V and J genes are TRBV21-1 and TRBJ2-4; the table's D gene call, TRBD2, was not cross checked with the DNA. TRBV21-1 corresponds to a pseudogene. The CDR3 is made up of 15 amino acids. Written as DNA, the CDR3 is TGTGCCAGCAGCCCTAGGCGTTCTGCCAAAAACATTCAGTACTTC. It codes for CASSPRRSAKNIQYF.

J is TRBJ1-2 and V is TRBV12-5, with D possibly matching TRBD1 (6 bases). Trimming left V 0 bases short and J 4 bases short, with 18 bases between. Germline-derived CDR1 and CDR2 are LGHNT and FRNRAP. The CDR3 length is 17 residues. CDR3 DNA sequence: TGTGCTAGTGGTTTGGTAACCAGGGGCAGGCCGTTCTATGGCTACACCTTC. Translating it yields CASGLVTRGRPFYGYTF.

A single count supports this clone. The CDR3 sequence is CASRWGDTGELFF. DNA of the CDR3: TGTGCCAGCAGGTGGGGAGACACCGGGGAGCTGTTTTTT. The gene calls are TRBV7-9 and TRBJ2-2; D is possibly TRBD2 (5 bases). With 6 bases removed from V and 3 bases from J, the gap between germline ends came to 8 bases. CDR1 is SEHNR and CDR2 is FQNEAQ in the germline V gene (reference sequence). The CDR3 loop spans 13 amino acids.

V is TRBV5-1 and J is TRBJ2-3, with 8 bases lining up with TRBD2. The V segment lost 6 bases and the J segment 2 bases; nucleotides outside the gene matches: 2. CDR3 length equals 13 residues. Germline CDR1 is SGHRS and CDR2 is YFSETQ. The CDR3, as DNA: TGCGCCAGCACAGCGGGGGACACAGATACGCAGTATTTT. It specifies CASTAGDTDTQYF.

The V and J genes are TRBV30 and TRBJ1-1, with D possibly TRBD1 on 6 matching bases. The CDR3 covers 13 residues. Trimming shortened V by 0 bases and J by 2 bases, and 7 bases separated the two germline ends. From germline, CDR1 is GTSNPN and CDR2 SVGIG (reference sequence). The CDR3 sequence: CAWSVDSNTEAFF. CDR3 in DNA: TGTGCCTGGAGTGTGGACAGTAACACTGAAGCTTTCTTT.

Written as DNA, the CDR3 is TGTGCCAGCAGCGGGACAGGGGTACGCGAGCAGTACTTC. Protein product: CASSGTGVREQYF. V is TRBV19 and J is TRBJ2-7; 10 nucleotides agree with TRBD1. The CDR3 has 13 amino acids. Trimming at V came to 9 bases and at J to 6 bases, leaving 8 bases not matched to a gene. From germline, CDR1 is LNHDA and CDR2 SQIVND (reference sequence).

This rearrangement joins TRBV18 to TRBJ2-7, with D perhaps TRBD1 (6 bases). CDR3 length equals 15 residues. V lost 6 bases and J 1 base, leaving 16 bases between the germline ends. Germline V CDR1 and CDR2: KGHSH, LQKENI. The CDR3 region has the DNA TGTGCCAGCTCGCCGACCGGGACACCTTCCTACGAGCAGTACTTC. This sequence encodes CASSPTGTPSYEQYF.

This clone was recorded once. The rearrangement links TRBV10-3 to TRBJ1-5; no reliable D call. Germline V gene sequence: CDR1 ENHRY, CDR2 SYGVKD. The CDR3 spans 16 residues. The V gene lost 0 bases and the J gene lost 9 bases, with 18 bases spanning the gap. CDR3 nucleotides: TGTGCCATCAGTGAGTCGAGGGTTACAGCTGATGGGCCCCAGCATTTT. Protein product: CAISESRVTADGPQHF.

CDR3 sequence: CASNQRQVVGSPLHF. The CDR3 DNA reads as TGTGCCAGTAACCAACGACAGGTGGTTGGTTCACCCCTCCACTTT. The chain has TRBV19 and TRBJ1-6; a weak D match, TRBD1 (6 bases). The CDR3 is made up of 15 amino acids. Deletions cut 7 bases from V and 9 bases from J, with 19 bases between. Germline V gives CDR1 LNHDA, CDR2 SQIVND (reference sequence).

The sample holds one count of this clone. CDR3 residues: CASSGREGAETQYF. DNA of the CDR3: TGCGCCAGCAGCGGCAGGGAAGGAGCAGAGACCCAGTACTTC. This chain joins TRBV5-1 and TRBJ2-5, with TRBD1 as a possible D gene (5 bases). The V gene lost 4 bases and the J gene lost 4 bases, with 14 bases spanning the gap. This CDR3 has 14 amino acids. In germline, CDR1 is SGHRS, CDR2 YFSETQ.

The chain joins TRBV9 to TRBJ2-7, with 9 bases fitting TRBD1. This CDR3 spans 17 amino acids. The ends lost 2 bases at V and 4 bases at J; junction bases unmatched: 13. Per the germline V gene, CDR1 is SGDLS and CDR2 is YYNGEE. CDR3: CASSVAGTGINPYEQYF. The CDR3 DNA follows: TGTGCCAGCAGCGTCGCCGGGACAGGGATCAATCCTTACGAGCAGTACTTC.

This chain uses TRBV11-1 with TRBJ2-7; TRBD1 aligns across 8 bases. V shed 0 bases, J shed 2 bases, and the junction held 3 bases outside the gene matches. Germline loops: CDR1 SGHAT, CDR2 FQDESV (reference sequence). This CDR3 has 15 residues. The CDR3 loop is CASSLADRGPYEQYF. CDR3 DNA: TGTGCCAGCAGCTTAGCCGACAGGGGACCCTACGAGCAGTACTTC.

V is TRBV12-3 or TRBV12-4 and J is TRBJ1-3; a possible D gene is TRBD1 (6 bases). The CDR3 sequence is 13 residues long. V dropped 6 bases and J dropped 4 bases, with 10 bases sitting between them. CDR3 in DNA: TGTGCCAGCAGGACAGGCGGCGGAAACACCATATATTTT. It yields the protein CASRTGGGNTIYF.

This clone is a singleton in its sample. The chain links TRBV7-2 to TRBJ1-5, with TRBD1 identical over 9 bases. The CDR3 spans 16 residues. J gave up 2 bases and V 4 bases, and 6 bases lay outside the gene matches. The germline gives CDR1 SGHTA, CDR2 FQGNSA. Written as DNA, the CDR3 is TGTGCCAGCAGCTATCGACAGGGGGAGGGCAATCAGCCCCAGCATTTT. Translation: CASSYRQGEGNQPQHF.

This chain uses TRBV7-8 with TRBJ1-5; 10 positions match TRBD1. Looked up from germline, CDR1 is SGHVS and CDR2 is FQNEAQ. The V segment lost 5 bases and the J segment 4 bases; nucleotides outside the gene matches: 8. This CDR3 contains 16 residues. The CDR3 spells CASSPRSDRGNQPQHF. For the CDR3, the DNA is TGTGCCAGCAGCCCAAGGTCGGACAGGGGGAATCAGCCCCAGCATTTT. The entire variable domain, with the rest obtained from reference TRBV7-8 and TRBJ1-5, is as follows: GAGVSQSPRYKVAKRGQDVALRCDPISGHVSLFWYQQALGQGPEFLTYFQNEAQLDKSGLPSDRFFAERPEGSVSTLKIQRTQQEDSAVYLCASSPRSDRGNQPQHFGDGTRLSIL.

The chain combines TRBV9 with TRBJ2-1, with 11 bases aligning to TRBD2. This CDR3 contains 14 residues. Per germline, CDR1 SGDLS and CDR2 YYNGEE. J gave up 6 bases and V 3 bases, and 2 bases lay outside the gene matches. CDR3 sequence reads: CASSASGGPNEQFF. In DNA, the CDR3 is TGTGCCAGCAGCGCTAGCGGGGGGCCCAATGAGCAGTTCTTC. The variable domain in full, completed from reference TRBV9 and TRBJ2-1, reads DSGVTQTPKHLITATGQRVTLRCSPRSGDLSVYWYQQSLDQGLQFLIQYYNGEERAKGNILERFSAQQFPDLHSELNLSSLELGDSALYFCASSASGGPNEQFFGPGTRLTVL.

The V call is TRBV28, the J call TRBJ1-4; TRBD1 matches at 10 bases. This CDR3 contains 15 residues. The junction had 9 bases not matched to a gene; V was cut back by 6 bases and J by 8 bases. The germline CDR1 and CDR2 sequences are MDHEN and SYDVKM. The CDR3 DNA reads as TGTGCCAGCAGCGGTAGAGGACAGGGGGAAGAAAAACTGTTTTTT. It translates to CASSGRGQGEEKLFF.

J is TRBJ2-1 and V is TRBV6-5, with TRBD1 matching 9 bases. The CDR3 spans 14 residues. In germline, CDR1 is MNHEY, CDR2 SVGAGI. With 2 bases clipped from V and 7 bases from J, the junction kept 3 bases outside the gene matches. CDR3 DNA: TGTGCCAGCAGTTACGGACAGGGGATGAATGAGCAGTTCTTC. Encoded protein: CASSYGQGMNEQFF.

This clone was detected only a few times. The gene calls are TRBV18 and TRBJ2-5; D remains ambiguous. The germline CDR1 and CDR2 sequences are KGHSH and LQKENI. CDR3 size: 11 residues. V was pared by 6 bases and J by 0 bases, with 2 bases between. The CDR3 spells CASSNQETQYF. CDR3 DNA sequence: TGTGCCAGCTCCAACCAAGAGACCCAGTACTTC.